This T cell receptor beta chain was obtained from a study of cytomegalovirus exposure and HLA in healthy donors. Study details: A data release that came early held approximately 92 million unique TCRs from HLA-typed donors.

V was shortened by 3 bases and J by 4 bases, with 13 bases between the two germline ends. The CDR3 runs to 15 residues. Germline CDR1 reads LGHNT; CDR2 reads FRNRAP. Broader study findings: Based on reports, TCR beta sequences accurately predicted HLA-A and HLA-B alleles for most subjects. About 87% or about 30% of the time was how often most TCR beta V segments were productive, according to an earlier analysis. Cytomegalovirus status was reportedly diagnosed by the classifier with high specificity and sensitivity.

It was with 60 Vbeta and 13 Jbeta primers that the PCR ran. Data came from immunoSEQ multiplex PCR; TCRdb stores just in-frame clones and leaves some out. This repertoire includes approximately 79,000 clones. As regards this clone: Its antigen is unidentified.

This receptor was taken from a boy younger than 18 in good health and CMV-seronegative. This chain joins TRBV12-5 and TRBJ1-3; no clear D. The sequenced material came from PBMCs. The CDR3 spells CASGFLTTGGNTIYF. The CDR3 DNA reads as TGTGCTAGTGGTTTTTTAACCACGGGAGGAAACACCATATATTTT.